The rows below give T cell receptor beta chains drawn from one sample of a study of blood T cell repertoires in COVID-19. Generated by immunoSEQ multiplex PCR, the TCRdb table keeps only in-frame clones and is missing some. Counted here are some 110,000 clones, 70% to 75% occurring once; the ten biggest clones make up about 5.5%. Sequenced sample: peripheral blood. The receptors originated from a man older than 75 with COVID-19, enrolled during active disease. The CDR3 runs from the conserved cysteine through the conserved F or W. Each record gives: J gene, D gene, clone size, V gene, CDR3 DNA, CDR3 protein. The D gene is left open where the match is weak. For some rows the clone size is stated as once, few or many, or as a class when expanded; others skip it.

TRBJ2-1 | - | - | TRBV10-3 | TGTGCCATCAGATCGGATAGGGGGTCCTACAATGAGCAGTTCTTC | CAIRSDRGSYNEQFF
TRBJ2-1 | TRBD1 | - | TRBV14 | TGTGCCAGCAGCCACCAACCGGGACAGGGGCGCAATGAGCAGTTCTTC | CASSHQPGQGRNEQFF
TRBJ1-4 | - | - | TRBV5-6 | TGTGCCAGCAGCTTGGCGAGTAATGAAAAACTGTTTTTT | CASSLASNEKLFF
TRBJ1-1 | - | - | TRBV6-5 | TGTGCCAGCAGTCCCCCGGCCAGGATGAACACTGAAGCTTTCTTT | CASSPPARMNTEAFF
TRBJ1-2 | - | - | TRBV2 | TGTGCCAGCAGCCGAGAAGTGGAGGGCTACACCTTC | CASSREVEGYTF
TRBJ1-1 | - | - | TRBV29-1 | TGCAGCGCCCAACAGGAGAACACTGAAGCTTTCTTT | CSAQQENTEAFF
TRBJ1-5 | - | - | TRBV9 | TGTGCCAGCAGCAACAGTCTCAATCAGCCCCAGCATTTT | CASSNSLNQPQHF
TRBJ1-6 | TRBD1 | - | TRBV6-1 | TGTGCCAGCAGTGAAGCTTGGGACAGGAACGGGTATAATTCACCCCTCCACTTT | CASSEAWDRNGYNSPLHF
TRBJ2-7 | - | few | TRBV12-3/TRBV12-4 | TGTGCCAGCAGTTTTGGGCAGCTCTACGAGCAGTACTTC | CASSFGQLYEQYF
TRBJ1-1 | - | - | TRBV9 | TGTGCCAGCAGCGTAGACGAGGGCAGGAACACTGAAGCTTTCTTT | CASSVDEGRNTEAFF
TRBJ2-1 | TRBD1 | - | TRBV10-3 | TGTGCCATCAGTGCCGGACAGGGGGATGAGCAGTTCTTC | CAISAGQGDEQFF
TRBJ2-1 | TRBD1 | once | TRBV28 | TGTGCCAGCAGAACCGGGACAGGGGGCTACAATGAGCAGTTCTTC | CASRTGTGGYNEQFF
TRBJ2-1 | TRBD2 | - | TRBV2 | TGTGCCAGCAGCCTAATGGGGCTAGCGGCTAATGAGCAGTTCTTC | CASSLMGLAANEQFF
TRBJ1-1 | - | - | TRBV18 | TGTGCCAGCTCACCCCCCGACAGACTGAACACTGAAGCTTTCTTT | CASSPPDRLNTEAFF
TRBJ1-1 | - | - | TRBV4-2 | TGTGCCAGCAGCCAAGGAGAGGGCAAGGACACTGAAGCTTTCTTT | CASSQGEGKDTEAFF
TRBJ2-5 | TRBD1 | - | TRBV2 | TGTGCCAGCAGCTCTCAGGGGGCGGGGAAGACCCAGTACTTC | CASSSQGAGKTQYF
TRBJ2-1 | TRBD1 | - | TRBV19 | TGTGCCAGTAGTGTCAGGGACAGACAGTTCTTC | CASSVRDRQFF
TRBJ2-1 | TRBD2 | - | TRBV27 | TGTGCCAGCAGTCTCCGCGGCGGGACTAGCGGGAGATTCTACAATGAGCAGTTCTTC | CASSLRGGTSGRFYNEQFF
TRBJ2-1 | TRBD1 | - | TRBV7-2 | TGTGCCAGCAGCTTAGGGGGACAGGGAATGGGCAATGAGCAGTTCTTC | CASSLGGQGMGNEQFF
TRBJ1-1 | TRBD1 | once | TRBV10-3 | TGTGCCATCAGTGGTAGGACAGGATTGAACACTGAAGCTTTCTTT | CAISGRTGLNTEAFF
TRBJ1-1 | TRBD1 | - | TRBV29-1 | TGCAGCGTTGAAGGACAGGGGAACACTGAAGCTTTCTTT | CSVEGQGNTEAFF
TRBJ2-1 | TRBD1 | - | TRBV7-9 | TGTGCCAGCAGCCCGGGACAGGGCATCGGGGAGCAGTTCTTC | CASSPGQGIGEQFF
TRBJ1-2 | - | - | TRBV9 | TGTGCCAGCAGCGAGTTCGGGAAAGGGTTAGATGGCTACACCTTC | CASSEFGKGLDGYTF
TRBJ2-2 | - | few | TRBV7-2 | TGTGCCAGCAAACCTAGCAGTAACACCGGGGAGCTGTTTTTT | CASKPSSNTGELFF
TRBJ2-5 | - | - | TRBV6-6 | TGTGCCAGCAGTTACGCCGCAGGGGCAATGGAGACCCAGTACTTC | CASSYAAGAMETQYF
TRBJ2-5 | TRBD1 | - | TRBV4-1 | TGCGCCAGCAGCCAGGGGACAGGGGACCCAGAGACCCAGTACTTC | CASSQGTGDPETQYF
TRBJ1-6 | - | - | TRBV5-1 | TGCGCCAGCAGCCCCGGGCAGGGAGGCTCACCCCTCCACTTT | CASSPGQGGSPLHF
TRBJ1-4 | - | once | TRBV28 | TGTGCCAGTCAAGGGGCAGCAACTAATGAAAAACTGTTTTTT | CASQGAATNEKLFF
TRBJ1-2 | - | - | TRBV4-2 | TGTGCCAGCAGCCAAGATCCCGGCACAGCTAACTATGGCTACACCTTC | CASSQDPGTANYGYTF
TRBJ2-7 | TRBD2 | - | TRBV10-3 | TGTGCCATCAGGACTAGCGGGAGCGATCGCGAGCAGTACTTC | CAIRTSGSDREQYF
TRBJ2-6 | - | - | TRBV24-1 | TGTGCCACCAGTGCTACAGGTGGCGGGGCCAACGTCCTGACTTTC | CATSATGGGANVLTF